The rows below give T cell receptor beta chains drawn from one sample of a study of T cell responses to AZD1222 COVID-19 vaccine. Data came from immunoSEQ multiplex PCR; TCRdb stores just in-frame clones and leaves some out. The data hold 100,000 to 150,000 clones, with roughly 85% observed a single time. The specimen was peripheral blood, collected on day 0 of MenACWY control vaccination. The receptors shown here come from an adult in good health. Each CDR3 is given with its conserved first and last residue. Fields, in order: J gene, D gene, clone size, V gene, CDR3 protein, CDR3 DNA. A D gene is named only where the DNA matches it firmly. Clone size is given for some rows only: seen once, a few or many times, or a class if the clone is expanded.

j_gene: TRBJ1-6
d_gene: .
abundance: few
v_gene: TRBV10-1
CDR3aa: CASSGAAENSPLHF
CDR3nt: TGCGCCAGCAGTGGTGCGGCAGAGAATTCACCCCTCCACTTT

j_gene: TRBJ2-7
d_gene: .
abundance: .
v_gene: TRBV4-1
CDR3aa: CASSQDSGYLREQYF
CDR3nt: TGCGCCAGCAGCCAAGATTCGGGCTATCTACGGGAGCAGTACTTC

j_gene: TRBJ2-7
d_gene: .
abundance: .
v_gene: TRBV20-1
CDR3aa: CSARQIYEQYF
CDR3nt: TGCAGTGCTCGGCAGATATACGAGCAGTACTTC

j_gene: TRBJ2-7
d_gene: .
abundance: .
v_gene: TRBV4-1
CDR3aa: CASSQFVAGASYEQYF
CDR3nt: TGCGCCAGCAGCCAGTTCGTCGCGGGGGCCTCCTACGAGCAGTACTTC

j_gene: TRBJ1-5
d_gene: TRBD1
abundance: .
v_gene: TRBV28
CDR3aa: CASSPGQGGPPQHF
CDR3nt: TGTGCCAGCAGCCCGGGACAGGGGGGACCGCCCCAGCATTTT

j_gene: TRBJ1-6
d_gene: .
abundance: .
v_gene: TRBV28
CDR3aa: CASSLSGSPLHF
CDR3nt: TGTGCCAGCAGTTTGTCTGGATCACCCCTCCACTTT

j_gene: TRBJ1-5
d_gene: .
abundance: .
v_gene: TRBV21-1
CDR3aa: CASSRTGGGNQPQHF
CDR3nt: TGTGCCAGCAGCCGAACTGGGGGAGGCAATCAGCCCCAGCATTTT

j_gene: TRBJ1-5
d_gene: .
abundance: .
v_gene: TRBV5-5
CDR3aa: CASSPSGDLYQPQHF
CDR3nt: TGTGCCAGCAGCCCCTCCGGCGACCTCTATCAGCCCCAGCATTTT

j_gene: TRBJ2-1
d_gene: TRBD2
abundance: .
v_gene: TRBV9
CDR3aa: CASSYTSGIYNEQFF
CDR3nt: TGTGCCAGCAGCTACACTAGCGGGATATACAATGAGCAGTTCTTC

j_gene: TRBJ1-2
d_gene: .
abundance: .
v_gene: TRBV28
CDR3aa: CASSPRGGYTF
CDR3nt: TGTGCCAGCAGTCCCCGAGGCGGCTACACCTTC

j_gene: TRBJ2-1
d_gene: .
abundance: .
v_gene: TRBV6-5
CDR3aa: CATRGGNEQFF
CDR3nt: TGTGCCACCAGGGGCGGAAATGAGCAGTTCTTC

j_gene: TRBJ2-1
d_gene: TRBD2
abundance: .
v_gene: TRBV10-3
CDR3aa: CAIRASGGFFYNEQFF
CDR3nt: TGTGCCATCAGGGCGTCCGGGGGGTTCTTTTACAATGAGCAGTTCTTC

j_gene: TRBJ1-2
d_gene: .
abundance: .
v_gene: TRBV9
CDR3aa: CASSDTDGNYGYTF
CDR3nt: TGTGCCAGCAGCGACACGGACGGTAACTATGGCTACACCTTC

j_gene: TRBJ2-2
d_gene: .
abundance: .
v_gene: TRBV6-5
CDR3aa: CASSFPGLAGELFF
CDR3nt: TGTGCCAGCAGTTTTCCAGGGTTGGCCGGGGAGCTGTTTTTT

j_gene: TRBJ2-3
d_gene: .
abundance: .
v_gene: TRBV28
CDR3aa: CASSPGPWGDTQYF
CDR3nt: TGTGCCAGCAGTCCCGGGCCATGGGGGGATACGCAGTATTTT

j_gene: TRBJ2-7
d_gene: .
abundance: .
v_gene: TRBV7-2
CDR3aa: CASSRRYEQYF
CDR3nt: TGTGCCAGCTCTAGACGTTACGAGCAGTACTTC

j_gene: TRBJ2-7
d_gene: TRBD1
abundance: .
v_gene: TRBV6-5
CDR3aa: CASNPYRGAPEQYF
CDR3nt: TGTGCCAGCAACCCATACAGGGGCGCACCCGAGCAGTACTTC

j_gene: TRBJ1-3
d_gene: .
abundance: .
v_gene: TRBV6-1
CDR3aa: CASSEYGAGLSSGNTIYF
CDR3nt: TGTGCCAGCAGTGAATACGGAGCCGGGCTGAGCTCTGGAAACACCATATATTTT

j_gene: TRBJ1-2
d_gene: TRBD1
abundance: few
v_gene: TRBV7-3
CDR3aa: CASSKDRGYGYTF
CDR3nt: TGTGCCAGCAGCAAGGACAGGGGCTATGGCTACACCTTC

j_gene: TRBJ2-7
d_gene: .
abundance: .
v_gene: TRBV12-3/TRBV12-4
CDR3aa: CASSPVGVEQYF
CDR3nt: TGTGCCAGCAGCCCGGTAGGGGTCGAGCAGTACTTC

j_gene: TRBJ2-1
d_gene: TRBD2
abundance: .
v_gene: TRBV7-9
CDR3aa: CASSFSLRLLAGDHNEQFF
CDR3nt: TGTGCCAGCAGCTTTAGCCTCCGTCTACTAGCGGGGGACCACAATGAGCAGTTCTTC

j_gene: TRBJ2-1
d_gene: TRBD2
abundance: .
v_gene: TRBV18
CDR3aa: CASLGGRTYNEQFF
CDR3nt: TGTGCCAGCCTCGGGGGGAGAACCTACAATGAGCAGTTCTTC

j_gene: TRBJ1-2
d_gene: .
abundance: .
v_gene: TRBV29-1
CDR3aa: CSVGEDGYTF
CDR3nt: TGCAGCGTTGGGGAGGATGGCTACACCTTC

j_gene: TRBJ2-2
d_gene: TRBD2
abundance: .
v_gene: TRBV9
CDR3aa: CASSAREIGTGELFF
CDR3nt: TGTGCCAGCAGCGCGCGGGAGATAGGGACCGGGGAGCTGTTTTTT

j_gene: TRBJ1-6
d_gene: .
abundance: once
v_gene: TRBV27
CDR3aa: CASTLGGTGGSPLHF
CDR3nt: TGTGCCAGCACCCTGGGGGGCACGGGGGGTTCACCCCTCCACTTT

j_gene: TRBJ2-1
d_gene: .
abundance: .
v_gene: TRBV12-3/TRBV12-4
CDR3aa: CASRAGTYNEQFF
CDR3nt: TGTGCCAGCAGGGCGGGGACCTACAATGAGCAGTTCTTC

j_gene: TRBJ2-6
d_gene: .
abundance: .
v_gene: TRBV19
CDR3aa: CASTTSVSGANVLTF
CDR3nt: TGTGCCAGTACTACTTCTGTCTCTGGGGCCAACGTCCTGACTTTC